This T cell receptor (beta chain) was observed in a study of blood T cell repertoires in COVID-19. As for the study in general: Spain, Italy and the United States supplied samples that represented acute and convalescent COVID-19. T cells, B-cell-depleted T cells, or PBMCs supplied cDNA or gDNA.

Under the authors' procedure: Amplification of reference gene primers was used by the study to estimate nucleated cell counts. Here immunoSEQ multiplex PCR was the method, and the copy in TCRdb shows in-frame clones only, minus some. V and J calls and clone size are those listed in that table; D and trimming were worked out from the DNA. The sample includes around 68,000 clones, over 75% of them seen just once. There are a few counts of this clone. The CDR3 loop spans 13 amino acids. Trimming cost V 1 base and J 4 bases, with 5 bases left between them. The rearrangement uses TRBV12-3 or TRBV12-4 and TRBJ2-1; no clear D. The receptor comes from a man aged 50 to 59 with active COVID-19. The specimen sequenced was peripheral blood. CDR3 sequence reads: CASSLVEYNEQFF. The CDR3, as DNA: TGTGCCAGCAGTTTAGTCGAGTACAATGAGCAGTTCTTC.